This entry is about one T cell receptor beta chain. This entry belongs to a study of radiotherapy plus CTLA-4 blockade in lung cancer. Looking at the study overall: In approximately 17% of patients, objective responses were seen; around 34% had disease control.

Sequencing was performed with immunoSEQ multiplex PCR; in TCRdb, only in-frame clones are kept and a portion is missing. Of 45,000 or so clones listed, about 88% are singletons. This CDR3 is built from 16 residues. Germline values: CDR1 SGHNT, CDR2 YYREEE (reference sequence). V was cut by 0 bases and J by 0 bases, with 7 bases left in between. The rearrangement joins TRBV5-4 to TRBJ1-6; no reliable D call. This specimen consisted of peripheral blood, obtained from a patient treated with radiotherapy plus ipilimumab. This receptor was identified in a human donor with non-small cell lung cancer whose response to radiotherapy plus ipilimumab could not be evaluated. The CDR3 DNA reads as TGTGCCAGCAGCTTGGGAACACGCTCCTATAATTCACCCCTCCACTTT. Translated, it gives CASSLGTRSYNSPLHF.